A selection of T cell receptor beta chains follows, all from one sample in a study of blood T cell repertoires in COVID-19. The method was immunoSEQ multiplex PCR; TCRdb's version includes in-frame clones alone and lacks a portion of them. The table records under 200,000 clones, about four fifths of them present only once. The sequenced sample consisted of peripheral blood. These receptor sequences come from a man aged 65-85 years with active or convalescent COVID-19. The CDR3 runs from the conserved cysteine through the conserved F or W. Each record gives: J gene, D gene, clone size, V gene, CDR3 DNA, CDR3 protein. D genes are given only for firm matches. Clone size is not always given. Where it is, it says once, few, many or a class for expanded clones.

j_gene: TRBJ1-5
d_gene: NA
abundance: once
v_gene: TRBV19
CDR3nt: TGTGCCAGTACAGGGATGTTGGGTCAGCCCCAGCATTTT
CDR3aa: CASTGMLGQPQHF

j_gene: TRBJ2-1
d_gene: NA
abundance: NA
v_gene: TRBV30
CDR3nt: TGTGCCTGGAGCGGACAGTACAATGAGCAGTTCTTC
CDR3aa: CAWSGQYNEQFF

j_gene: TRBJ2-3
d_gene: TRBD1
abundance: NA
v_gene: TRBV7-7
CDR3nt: TGTGCCAGCAGTTCGGGACAGGGGGTAAAAGATACGCAGTATTTT
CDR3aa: CASSSGQGVKDTQYF

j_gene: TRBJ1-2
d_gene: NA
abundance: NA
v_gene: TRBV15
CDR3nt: TGTGCCACCAGCAGATCTCTGACAGGAGAAGGCTACACCTTC
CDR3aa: CATSRSLTGEGYTF

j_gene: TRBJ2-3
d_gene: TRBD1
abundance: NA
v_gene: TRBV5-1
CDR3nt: TGCGCCAGCAGCCGAAGTGGACAGGGACACACAGATACGCAGTATTTT
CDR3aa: CASSRSGQGHTDTQYF

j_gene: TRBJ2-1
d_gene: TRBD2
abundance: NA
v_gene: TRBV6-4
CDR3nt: TGTGCCAGCAGTGAGGCGGGGGGGCAATTCAATGAGCAGTTCTTC
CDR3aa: CASSEAGGQFNEQFF

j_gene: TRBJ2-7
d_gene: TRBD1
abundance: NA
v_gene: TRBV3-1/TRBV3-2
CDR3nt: TGTGCCAGCAGCCAGCACGGGACAGCCCCCTACGAGCAGTACTTC
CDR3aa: CASSQHGTAPYEQYF

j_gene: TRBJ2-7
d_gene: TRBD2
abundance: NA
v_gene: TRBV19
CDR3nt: TGTGCCAGTAGTCCCCGAGCGGGAGGGCCCTACGAGCAGTACTTC
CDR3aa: CASSPRAGGPYEQYF

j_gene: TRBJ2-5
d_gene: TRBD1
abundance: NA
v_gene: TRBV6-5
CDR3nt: TGTGCCAGCAGGAGACAGGGTCCGGAGACCCAGTACTTC
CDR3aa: CASRRQGPETQYF

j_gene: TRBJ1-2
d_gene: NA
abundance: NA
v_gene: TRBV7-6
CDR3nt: TGTGCCAGCAGCACCGGAGGGGGGGCTGGAGGCTACACCTTC
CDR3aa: CASSTGGGAGGYTF

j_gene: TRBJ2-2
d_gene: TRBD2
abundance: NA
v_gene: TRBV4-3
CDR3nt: TGCGCCAGCAGCCACCCTGGGGCGGGGGACGGCACCGGGGAGCTGTTTTTT
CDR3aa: CASSHPGAGDGTGELFF

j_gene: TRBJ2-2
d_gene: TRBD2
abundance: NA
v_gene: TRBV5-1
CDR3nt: TGCGCCAGCAGCTTACCGGGAGGGTCAACCGGGGAGCTATTTTTT
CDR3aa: CASSLPGGSTGELFF

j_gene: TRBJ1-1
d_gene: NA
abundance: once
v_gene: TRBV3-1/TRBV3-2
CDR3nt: TGTGCCAGCAGCCAGACGGGGACGGGAGGCACTGAAGCTTTCTTT
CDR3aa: CASSQTGTGGTEAFF

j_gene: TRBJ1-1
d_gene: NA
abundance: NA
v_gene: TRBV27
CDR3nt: TGTGCCAGCAACCTCGGACAGTCGCGGGCCACTGAAGCTTTCTTT
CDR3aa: CASNLGQSRATEAFF

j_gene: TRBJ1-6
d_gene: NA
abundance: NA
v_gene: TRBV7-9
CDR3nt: TGTGCCAGCAGCCACCACAGGGCTTTTGATTCACCCCTCCACTTT
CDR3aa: CASSHHRAFDSPLHF

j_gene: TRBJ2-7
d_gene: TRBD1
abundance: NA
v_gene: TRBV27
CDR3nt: TGTGCCAGCCGAGGGACAGCACGCCGCGAGCAGTACTTC
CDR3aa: CASRGTARREQYF

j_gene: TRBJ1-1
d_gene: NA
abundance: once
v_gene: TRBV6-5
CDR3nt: TGTGCCAGCACGCTAAATTACAGGACGAACACTGAAGCTTTCTTT
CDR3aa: CASTLNYRTNTEAFF

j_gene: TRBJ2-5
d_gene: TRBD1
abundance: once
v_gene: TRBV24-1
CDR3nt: TGTGCCACCAGTGAACGTGGCAGGGGGCCCCAAGAGACCCAGTACTTC
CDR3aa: CATSERGRGPQETQYF

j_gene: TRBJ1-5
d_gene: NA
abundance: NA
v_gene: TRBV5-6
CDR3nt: TGTGCCAGCAGCACTTATAGTCGAGGAGTAGGCAATCAGCCCCAGCATTTT
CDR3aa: CASSTYSRGVGNQPQHF

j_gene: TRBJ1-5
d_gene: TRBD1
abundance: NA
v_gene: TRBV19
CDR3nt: TGTGCCAGTCACAGGGGGGGACGGGAGTACAATCAGCCCCAGCATTTT
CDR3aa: CASHRGGREYNQPQHF

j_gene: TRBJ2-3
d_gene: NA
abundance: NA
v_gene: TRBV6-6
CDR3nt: TGTGCCAGCAAAAGGTCGGCGGGACCGTCAGATACGCAGTATTTT
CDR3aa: CASKRSAGPSDTQYF

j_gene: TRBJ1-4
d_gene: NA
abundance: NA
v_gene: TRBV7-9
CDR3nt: TGTGCCAGCAGCCGCCGAGACAGGTTAAATGAAAAACTGTTTTTT
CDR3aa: CASSRRDRLNEKLFF

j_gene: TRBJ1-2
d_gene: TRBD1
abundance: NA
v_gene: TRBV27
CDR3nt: TGTGCCAGCAGTTTGAAAGGACAGGGCTACTATGGCTACACCTTC
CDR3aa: CASSLKGQGYYGYTF

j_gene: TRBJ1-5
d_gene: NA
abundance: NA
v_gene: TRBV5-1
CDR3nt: TGCGCCAGCAGCTTGTCAGGCTCTCAGCCCCAGCATTTT
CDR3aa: CASSLSGSQPQHF

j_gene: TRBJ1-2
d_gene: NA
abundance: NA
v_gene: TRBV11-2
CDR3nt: TGTGCCAGCAGCTGGGGCGGCTATGGCTACACCTTC
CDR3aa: CASSWGGYGYTF

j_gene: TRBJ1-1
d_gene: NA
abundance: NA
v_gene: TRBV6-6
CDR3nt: TGTGCCAGCAGTTCCGCTCTCGGGGGGACTGAAGCTTTCTTT
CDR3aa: CASSSALGGTEAFF

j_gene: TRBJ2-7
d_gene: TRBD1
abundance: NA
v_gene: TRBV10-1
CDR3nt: TGCGCCAGCAGTGAGGAGGGGGCGGCCCGCCACGAGCAGTACTTC
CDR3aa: CASSEEGAARHEQYF